The 24 T cell receptor beta chains presented below share a single source sample, sequenced in a study of blood T cells in healthy people across ages. The use of a sample-barcoded 5' primer and a J-beta primer mix characterized a second PCR of 7 to 11 cycles. TCRdb fed the 5' RACE reads into MiXCR, producing one record per CDR3 protein. The sample holds 850,000 to 1,000,000 distinct CDR3 sequences, roughly 51% seen once. The sample consisted of blood. All receptors derive from a woman aged 55-75 years in good health.

This sequence joins TRBV20-1 and TRBJ2-5; D possibly corresponds to TRBD1 (5 bases). The CDR3 runs 14 residues. Trimming removed 3 bases at V and 1 base at J, with 12 bases between. CDR1 and CDR2 from the germline V gene are DFQATT and SNEGSKA (reference sequence). The chain's CDR3 is CSARVSRAQETQYF. CDR3 sequence (DNA): TGCAGTGCTAGGGTATCCAGGGCCCAAGAGACCCAGTACTTC.

Only one count was recorded for this clonotype. Just one base apart from a much larger clone, this may be a read error. CDR3 sequence (DNA): TGCGCCAGCAGCCATCAACTAGCGGAGAACGCAGATACGCAGTATTTT. Translation gives CASSHQLAENADTQYF. This sequence joins TRBV4-3 and TRBJ2-3; TRBD2 agrees at 8 bases. After removal of 3 bases from V and 4 bases from J, the junction contained 9 bases not matched to a gene. The CDR3 covers 16 residues. Germline V gene data show CDR1 as LGHNA and CDR2 as YSLEER.

The rearrangement joins TRBV20-1 to TRBJ2-6; D gene ambiguous. Trimming pared 6 bases from V and 0 bases from J, leaving 12 bases between. This CDR3 has 15 amino acids. The germline V gene has CDR1 DFQATT and CDR2 SNEGSKA (reference sequence). CDR3 nucleotide sequence: TGCAGTGCCCCCCGGGCAGGCTCTGGGGCCAACGTCCTGACTTTC. This translates into CSAPRAGSGANVLTF.

This clonotype was found a few times. The chain has TRBV7-9 and TRBJ1-2; perhaps TRBD1 as D (5 bases). Germline-derived CDR1 and CDR2 are SEHNR and FQNEAQ (reference sequence). Trimming took off 2 bases at V and 3 bases at J, with 7 bases between the two ends. CDR3 length: 13 amino acids. The CDR3 region has the DNA TGTGCCAGCAGCTTATCGACAGACTATGGCTACACCTTC. This sequence encodes CASSLSTDYGYTF.

This chain uses TRBV12-3 or TRBV12-4 with TRBJ2-5; 9 nucleotides match TRBD1. The CDR3 runs to 15 residues. J was trimmed by 5 bases and V by 3 bases; bases with no gene match: 7. CDR3 protein: CASSFFGQGRETQYF. As DNA, the CDR3 is TGTGCCAGCAGTTTTTTCGGACAGGGGAGGGAGACCCAGTACTTC.

This clonotype was recorded a few times. The chain uses TRBV20-1 and TRBJ2-7, with 15 bases fitting TRBD2. With 0 bases clipped from V and 0 bases from J, the junction kept 6 bases outside the gene matches. The CDR3 sequence is 18 residues long. The germline gives CDR1 DFQATT, CDR2 SNEGSKA (reference sequence). CDR3 DNA: TGCAGTGCTAGAGATTGGACTAGCGGGAGGGAAAGCTCCTACGAGCAGTACTTC. This sequence encodes CSARDWTSGRESSYEQYF.

This clonotype was seen more than once but under ten times. The V call is TRBV7-9, the J call TRBJ1-2; D is ambiguous. With 5 bases removed from V and 3 bases from J, the gap between germline ends came to 7 bases. The CDR3 loop spans 12 amino acids. CDR1 SEHNR and CDR2 FQNEAQ come from the germline V gene (reference sequence). The CDR3 DNA reads as TGTGCCAGCAGCGCGGGGTACTATGGCTACACCTTC. This sequence encodes CASSAGYYGYTF.

The table lists this clonotype with a few counts. V gene TRBV10-3 combines with J gene TRBJ2-7, with 7 bases matching TRBD2. The CDR3 loop spans 15 amino acids. Losses at the gene ends were 1 base for V and 7 bases for J; bases not matched to a gene: 10. Germline CDR1 is ENHRY and CDR2 is SYGVKD. The CDR3 sequence: CAISEFSSAGDEQYF. As DNA, the CDR3 is TGTGCCATCAGTGAGTTTTCTTCTGCGGGAGATGAGCAGTACTTC.

The chain is built from TRBV6-1 and TRBJ2-6, with D possibly being TRBD2 (6 bases). Germline V lookup: CDR1 MNHNS, CDR2 SASEGT. This CDR3 has 17 residues. V was cut by 8 bases and J by 0 bases, with 17 bases left in between. The CDR3 here is CASYARGFSSGANVLTF. The CDR3 DNA is TGTGCCAGCTACGCGCGGGGATTCAGCTCTGGGGCCAACGTCCTGACTTTC.

The CDR3 sequence is CASSTTGTIRHTDTQYF. The CDR3 bases are TGTGCCAGCAGTACCACCGGGACAATCCGACACACAGATACGCAGTATTTT. The rearrangement joins TRBV28 to TRBJ2-3; possible D gene TRBD1, 6 bases. The CDR3 runs 17 residues. Germline V gene data show CDR1 as MDHEN and CDR2 as SYDVKM. V lost 5 bases to trimming and J lost 2 bases, with 20 bases between them.

The CDR3 nucleotides are TGCAGTGCTACTGACAGATCCAAAAACATTCAGTACTTC. It specifies CSATDRSKNIQYF. The chain uses TRBV20-1 and TRBJ2-4; TRBD1 might be the D (5 bases). The CDR3 loop spans 13 amino acids. CDR1 is DFQATT and CDR2 is SNEGSKA in the germline V gene (reference sequence). V lost 4 bases and J 2 bases, leaving 9 bases between the germline ends.

This clonotype was picked up a small number of times. This chain links TRBV7-2 with TRBJ2-1, with TRBD2 as a possible D gene (6 bases). Germline CDR1 SGHTA, CDR2 FQGNSA. V was cut by 3 bases and J by 5 bases, with 14 bases left in between. This CDR3 is built from 15 residues. The DNA of the CDR3 is TGTGCCAGCAGCTTGGAGGGTATCGAAAACAATGAGCAGTTCTTC. Translation: CASSLEGIENNEQFF.

The chain has TRBV20-1 and TRBJ2-5; D tentatively reads TRBD1 or TRBD2 (5 bases each). Germline V lookup: CDR1 DFQATT, CDR2 SNEGSKA (reference sequence). The CDR3 is 13 amino acids. V gave up 3 bases and J gave up 0 bases, with 8 bases separating them. CDR3 DNA sequence: TGCAGTGCTAGGGGACGGTACCAAGAGACCCAGTACTTC. The encoded protein is CSARGRYQETQYF.

This clonotype was observed a handful of times. V gene TRBV28 combines with J gene TRBJ2-7; 7 nucleotides line up with TRBD2. Germline V gene sequence: CDR1 MDHEN, CDR2 SYDVKM. The CDR3 consists of 13 residues. Trimming cost V 6 bases and J 2 bases; bases outside gene matches: 4. The CDR3 coding sequence is TGTGCCAGCAGGATACTAGCGACCTACGAGCAGTACTTC. This codes for CASRILATYEQYF.

V gene TRBV4-2 combines with J gene TRBJ2-7; 12 nucleotides align to TRBD2. The ends lost 8 bases at V and 7 bases at J; junction bases unmatched: 12. Germline V gene data show CDR1 as LGHNA and CDR2 as YNFKEQ. The CDR3 runs to 15 residues. CDR3 nucleotides: TGTGCCAGCTCCGCCGGGACTAGCGGGTTTGATGAGCAGTACTTC. Translated, it gives CASSAGTSGFDEQYF.

This clonotype was seen more than once but under ten times. V usage is TRBV7-2 and J usage is TRBJ2-7; D is perhaps TRBD1 or TRBD2 (6 bases each). The CDR3 contains 17 residues. The germline CDR1 and CDR2 sequences are SGHTA and FQGNSA. V was pared by 2 bases and J by 2 bases, with 19 bases between. The DNA of the CDR3 is TGTGCCAGCAGCTTATATGGTTGGCGGGACATTGCCTACGAGCAGTACTTC. Translated: CASSLYGWRDIAYEQYF. Drawing the rest from reference TRBV7-2 and TRBJ2-7, the complete variable domain is GAGVSQSPSNKVTEKGKDVELRCDPISGHTALYWYRQSLGQGLEFLIYFQGNSAPDKSGLPSDRFSAERTGGSVSTLTIQRTQQEDSAVYLCASSLYGWRDIAYEQYFGPGTRLTVT.

This clonotype was seen a single time. The chain uses TRBV4-1 and TRBJ2-1; 7 bases are shared with TRBD2. The CDR3 is 16 residues long. J lost 5 bases, V lost 4 bases, and 11 bases had no gene match. The germline V gene encodes CDR1 MGHRA and CDR2 YSYEKL. Written as DNA, the CDR3 is TGCGCCAGCAGCCCGTTGGGCGGGAGTAAGAACAATGAGCAGTTCTTC. Its translation is CASSPLGGSKNNEQFF.

The chain joins TRBV29-1 to TRBJ2-3; D unclear. CDR1 is SQVTM, CDR2 ANQGSEA, per germline. With 7 bases removed from V and 1 base from J, the gap between germline ends came to 24 bases. This CDR3 spans 17 amino acids. CDR3 sequence: CSAVAGDGTWGTDTQYF. The CDR3 DNA reads as TGCAGCGCTGTTGCTGGAGATGGAACCTGGGGCACAGATACGCAGTATTTT.

This chain connects TRBV12-3 or TRBV12-4 to TRBJ2-2; D unclear. CDR3 length equals 14 residues. The germline V and J ends were trimmed by 5 bases and 4 bases, with 11 bases remaining between them. CDR3 coding DNA: TGTGCCAGCAGTGTAAGGGATGGCACCGGGGAGCTGTTTTTT. Its protein is CASSVRDGTGELFF.

In its sample, this clonotype was seen once. V gene TRBV7-9 combines with J gene TRBJ2-7; TRBD2 aligns across 9 bases. With V trimmed by 0 bases and J by 3 bases, 3 bases remained unmatched. The CDR3 has 15 amino acids. CDR1 and CDR2 from the germline V gene are SEHNR and FQNEAQ (reference sequence). The CDR3 loop is CASSLAASGNYEQYF. DNA for the CDR3: TGTGCCAGCAGCTTAGCGGCTAGCGGGAACTACGAGCAGTACTTC. Supplemented by reference TRBV7-9 and TRBJ2-7, the full variable domain reads DTGVSQNPRHKITKRGQNVTFRCDPISEHNRLYWYRQTLGQGPEFLTYFQNEAQLEKSRLLSDRFSAERPKGSFSTLEIQRTEQGDSAMYLCASSLAASGNYEQYFGPGTRLTVT.

The CDR3 DNA reads TGTGCCAGCAGTTTCCCGGGACGGTCCCAAGAGACCCAGTACTTC. It yields the protein CASSFPGRSQETQYF. The V gene is TRBV28, the J gene TRBJ2-5; D assignment may be TRBD1 or TRBD2 (5 bases each). Looked up from germline, CDR1 is MDHEN and CDR2 is SYDVKM. The CDR3 is made up of 15 amino acids. The V end lost 3 bases, the J end lost 1 base, and 12 bases lay between the germline ends.

CDR3: CSSEWGLDLYGYTF. For the CDR3, the DNA is TGCAGTTCCGAGTGGGGGCTAGATTTATATGGCTACACCTTC. This chain joins TRBV20-1 and TRBJ1-2; the D gene is possibly TRBD1 (6 bases). Looked up from germline, CDR1 is DFQATT and CDR2 is SNEGSKA (reference sequence). The CDR3 is made up of 14 amino acids. The V end was cut by 8 bases, the J end by 5 bases, with 21 bases between.

The CDR3 here is CASSLADGNTIYF. DNA for the CDR3: TGTGCCAGCAGCTTAGCCGATGGAAACACCATATATTTT. This chain joins TRBV11-3 and TRBJ1-3, with D unclear. This CDR3 comprises 13 residues. Germline V gene data show CDR1 as SGHNT and CDR2 as YENEEA. The V gene lost 1 base and the J gene lost 3 bases, with 4 bases spanning the gap.

This chain uses TRBV5-1 with TRBJ2-5, with 7 bases that match TRBD1. The J call could be wrong; TRBJ2-7 is a better fit for the DNA end. Germline V gives CDR1 SGHRS, CDR2 YFSETQ. This CDR3 is built from 16 residues. CDR3 DNA: TGCGCCAGCAGCTTGGCCGTTCAGGGGGACCCCTACGAGCAGTACTTC. Protein: CASSLAVQGDPYEQYF.